The T cell receptor (beta chain) under discussion was sequenced for a study of T cell repertoires in cytomegalovirus infection. The ends lost 3 bases at V and 4 bases at J; junction bases unmatched: 6. The CDR3 runs 15 residues. Turning to this clonotype: As yet, its antigen is unknown.

TCRdb reprocessed the reads via MiXCR and lists one record per CDR3 protein. The data show 640,000 or so distinct CDR3 sequences, about 33% seen once. The sequence came from a human donor in good health (CMV status not recorded). Some clones in this sample may be carry-over from other donors' samples. This sample comprised cultured PBMCs, obtained from culture after CMV antigen stimulation. The V and J genes are TRBV12-3 or TRBV12-4 and TRBJ2-1, with 7 bases lining up with TRBD2. The CDR3 bases are TGTGCCAGCAGTTTCGCCGGGACTAATTACAATGAGCAGTTCTTC. Protein sequence: CASSFAGTNYNEQFF.